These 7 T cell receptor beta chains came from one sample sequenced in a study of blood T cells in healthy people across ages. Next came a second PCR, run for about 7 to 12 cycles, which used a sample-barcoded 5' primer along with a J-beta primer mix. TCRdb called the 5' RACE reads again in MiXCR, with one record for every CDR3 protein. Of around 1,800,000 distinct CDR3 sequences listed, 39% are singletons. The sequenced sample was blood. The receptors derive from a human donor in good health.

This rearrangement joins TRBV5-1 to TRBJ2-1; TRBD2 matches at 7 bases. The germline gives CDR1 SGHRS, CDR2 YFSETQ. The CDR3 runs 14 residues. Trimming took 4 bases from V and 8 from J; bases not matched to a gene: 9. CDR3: CASSVRGERDEQFF. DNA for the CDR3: TGCGCCAGCAGCGTACGGGGGGAGAGGGATGAGCAGTTCTTC.

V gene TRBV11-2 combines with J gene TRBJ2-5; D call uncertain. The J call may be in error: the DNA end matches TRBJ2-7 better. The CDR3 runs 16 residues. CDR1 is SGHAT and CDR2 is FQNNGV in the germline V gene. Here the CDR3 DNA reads TGTGCCAGCAGCTCCCCGTGGGGTGCTAACTATTACGAGCAGTACTTC. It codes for CASSSPWGANYYEQYF.

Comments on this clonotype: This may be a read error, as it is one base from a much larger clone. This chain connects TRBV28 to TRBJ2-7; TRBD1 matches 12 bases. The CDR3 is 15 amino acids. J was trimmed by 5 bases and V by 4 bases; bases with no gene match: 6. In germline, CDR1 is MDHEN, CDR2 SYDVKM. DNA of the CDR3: TGTGCCAGCAGTTACTCCGGGACAGGGGGCAACGAGCAGTACTTC. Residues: CASSYSGTGGNEQYF.

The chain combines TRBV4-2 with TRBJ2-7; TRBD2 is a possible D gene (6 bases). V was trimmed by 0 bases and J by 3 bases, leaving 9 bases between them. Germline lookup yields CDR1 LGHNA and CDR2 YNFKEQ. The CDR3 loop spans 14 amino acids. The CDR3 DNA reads TGTGCCAGCAGCCAAGAGCGGGGCTTCTACGAGCAGTACTTC. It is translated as CASSQERGFYEQYF.

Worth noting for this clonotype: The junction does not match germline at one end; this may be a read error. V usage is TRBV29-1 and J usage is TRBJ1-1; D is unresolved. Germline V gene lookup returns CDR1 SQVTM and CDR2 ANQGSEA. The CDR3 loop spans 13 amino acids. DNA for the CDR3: TGCAGCGTTACGGTGGGTCCGAACACTGAAGCTTCCTTT. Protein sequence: CSVTVGPNTEASF.

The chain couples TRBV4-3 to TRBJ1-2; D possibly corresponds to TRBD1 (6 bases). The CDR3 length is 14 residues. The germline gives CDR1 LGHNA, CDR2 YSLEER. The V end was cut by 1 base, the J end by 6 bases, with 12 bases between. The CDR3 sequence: CASSQGRNRDGYTF. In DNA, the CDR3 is TGCGCCAGCAGCCAAGGCCGGAACAGGGATGGCTACACCTTC.

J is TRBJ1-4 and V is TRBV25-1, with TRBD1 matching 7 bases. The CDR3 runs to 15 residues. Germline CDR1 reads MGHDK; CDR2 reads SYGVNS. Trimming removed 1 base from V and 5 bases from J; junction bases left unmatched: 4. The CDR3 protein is CASSEWDSRNEKLFF. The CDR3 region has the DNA TGTGCCAGCAGTGAATGGGACAGCAGGAATGAAAAACTGTTTTTT. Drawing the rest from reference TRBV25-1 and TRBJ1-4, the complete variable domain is EADIYQTPRYLVIGTGKKITLECSQTMGHDKMYWYQQDPGMELHLIHYSYGVNSTEKGDLSSESTVSRIRTEHFPLTLESARPSHTSQYLCASSEWDSRNEKLFFGSGTQLSVL.